One TCR beta chain is described in this entry. This record comes from a study of regulatory T cells in long-lasting Graves disease. Building of the TCR beta libraries involved iRepertoire HTBI primers and Arm-PCR of CDR3 regions. TCRdb recomputed calls from the multiplex PCR reads with MiXCR, one row per CDR3 protein. The data hold 600,000 to 800,000 distinct CDR3 sequences, with 30% observed a single time. Stated time point: persistent/refractory GD, antithyroid drugs over 5 years with positive TRAb. From RNA extracted from PBMCs, the TCR library was made. This specimen consisted of peripheral blood mononuclear cells (PBMCs), obtained when the disease was refractory, from a patient treated with antithyroid drugs. This TCR derives from a female donor with Graves disease.

CDR3 sequence (DNA): TGTGCCTGGACTTCTCCGTGGGGCACTGAAGCTTTCTTT. Translated, it gives CAWTSPWGTEAFF. This rearrangement joins TRBV30 to TRBJ1-1, with no clear D. The germline V gene has CDR1 GTSNPN and CDR2 SVGIG (reference sequence). V dropped 4 bases and J dropped 4 bases, with 13 bases sitting between them. The CDR3 covers 13 residues.